This is a list of T cell receptor beta chains from one sample in a study of T cells after yellow fever vaccination. TCRdb re-called the 5' RACE reads through MiXCR, storing one row per CDR3 protein. The sample includes around 300,000 distinct CDR3 sequences, 10% to 15% of them seen just once. The sample consisted of CD4+ T cells sorted from PBMCs, taken 45 days after the yellow fever booster vaccination. The receptors here all came from a man aged 25 to 45 who received the YFV17D yellow fever vaccine. The CDR3 runs from the conserved cysteine through the conserved F or W. Each record gives: J gene, clone size, V gene, CDR3 protein. Clone size is shown for a subset of rows, as once, few, many or a class of expanded clone.

j_gene: TRBJ2-4
abundance: many
v_gene: TRBV7-8
CDR3aa: CASSLAIGVGGGIQYF

j_gene: TRBJ2-2
abundance: few
v_gene: TRBV24-1
CDR3aa: CATQGQGPQGTNTGELFF

j_gene: TRBJ2-3
abundance: many
v_gene: TRBV6-5
CDR3aa: CASSYGNSHTDTQYF

j_gene: TRBJ2-5
abundance: NA
v_gene: TRBV27
CDR3aa: CATEGGLGGQETQYF

j_gene: TRBJ2-5
abundance: NA
v_gene: TRBV12-3/TRBV12-4
CDR3aa: CASSLKVGGTQYF

j_gene: TRBJ2-1
abundance: NA
v_gene: TRBV4-3
CDR3aa: CASSQDIRPRENEQFF

j_gene: TRBJ2-3
abundance: NA
v_gene: TRBV5-1
CDR3aa: CASSSGLRTDTQYF

j_gene: TRBJ2-1
abundance: few
v_gene: TRBV5-1
CDR3aa: CASSLVGGGHNEQFF

j_gene: TRBJ2-2
abundance: few
v_gene: TRBV28
CDR3aa: CASSPGGPTGELFF

j_gene: TRBJ1-5
abundance: few
v_gene: TRBV20-1
CDR3aa: CSARPGTGKPQHF

j_gene: TRBJ2-1
abundance: few
v_gene: TRBV9
CDR3aa: CASSGTNPSYNEQFF

j_gene: TRBJ1-6
abundance: many
v_gene: TRBV12-3/TRBV12-4
CDR3aa: CASSLGSSYNSPLHF

j_gene: TRBJ1-1
abundance: NA
v_gene: TRBV25-1
CDR3aa: CASSQGEYTEAFF

j_gene: TRBJ2-5
abundance: NA
v_gene: TRBV3-1
CDR3aa: CASSQDTETQYF

j_gene: TRBJ2-7
abundance: few
v_gene: TRBV12-3/TRBV12-4
CDR3aa: CASTPSGRGEQYF